The present entry profiles one T cell receptor beta chain with its context. This CDR3 region has 14 residues. Germline loops: CDR1 MGHRA, CDR2 YSYEKL. V lost 0 bases, J lost 4 bases, and 7 bases lay in between. The data belong to a study of cytomegalovirus exposure and HLA in healthy donors. Primers for the PCR totalled 60 Vbeta and 13 Jbeta. Method: immunoSEQ multiplex PCR; TCRdb's copy keeps in-frame clones and lacks some. The sample records 85,000 to 130,000 clones, roughly 80% being singletons. The clonotype originates from a man in his forties or fifties in good health and CMV-seronegative. Sequenced input: PBMCs. The V call is TRBV4-1, the J call TRBJ1-5; D gene unclear. CDR3 nucleotide sequence: TGCGCCAGCAGCCAAGATCCACAGAATCAGCCCCAGCATTTT. Translating it yields CASSQDPQNQPQHF.